A selection of T cell receptor beta chains follows, all from one sample in a study of radiotherapy plus CTLA-4 blockade in lung cancer. Some clones are missing from TCRdb's copy, which holds only in-frame ones; the method was immunoSEQ multiplex PCR. The sample holds approximately 48,000 clones, 84% seen once. The input for sequencing was peripheral blood, taken from a patient treated with radiotherapy plus ipilimumab. The receptor source for this set is a human donor with non-small cell lung cancer whose response to radiotherapy plus ipilimumab could not be evaluated. The CDR3 runs from the conserved cysteine through the conserved F or W. Each record gives: J gene, D gene, clone size, V gene, CDR3 DNA, CDR3 protein. A D gene is named only where the DNA matches it firmly. The size entry is marked missing in some rows and otherwise reads once, few, many or a size class.

>TRBJ1-5|TRBD1|NA|TRBV5-1
TGCGCCAGCAGCCACTTACAGGGGGCCAGCAATCAGCCCCAGCATTTT
CASSHLQGASNQPQHF
>TRBJ1-1|NA|NA|TRBV27
TGTGCCAGCAGCTGGGCGCAGGGCGGGAACACTGAAGCTTTCTTT
CASSWAQGGNTEAFF
>TRBJ1-2|NA|NA|TRBV11-2
TGTGCCAGCAGCTTAGGACTCGGGGGACCGCTTTATGGCTACACCTTC
CASSLGLGGPLYGYTF
>TRBJ1-1|NA|NA|TRBV5-1
TGCGCCAGCAGCTTGTATGGCGGAGAGAACACTGAAGCTTTCTTT
CASSLYGGENTEAFF
>TRBJ2-5|NA|NA|TRBV6-5
TGTGCCAGCAGTTACTCCCGGGACACCTCGGAGACCCAGTACTTC
CASSYSRDTSETQYF
>TRBJ2-3|TRBD2|once|TRBV4-3
TGCGCCAGCAGCCAAGCGGGAGGGTTTTCTAGCACAGATACGCAGTATTTT
CASSQAGGFSSTDTQYF
>TRBJ2-7|TRBD1|NA|TRBV4-3
TGCGCCAGCAGCCAAAGGACAGGCACCTACGAGCAGTACTTC
CASSQRTGTYEQYF
>TRBJ2-7|TRBD2|few|TRBV4-2
TGTGCCAGCAGCACGACTAGCGGGTCCCACGAGCAGTACTTC
CASSTTSGSHEQYF
>TRBJ2-1|TRBD2|NA|TRBV13
TGTGCCAGCAGCTTAATGTCTAGCGGATACAATGAGCAGTTCTTC
CASSLMSSGYNEQFF
>TRBJ2-6|NA|NA|TRBV7-3
TGTGCCAGCAGCCAACAGGGTTCTGGGGCCAACGTCCTGACTTTC
CASSQQGSGANVLTF
>TRBJ1-1|TRBD1|NA|TRBV28
TGTGCCAGCAGTTTATTTGGGGGACAGGCTGAAGCTTTCTTT
CASSLFGGQAEAFF
>TRBJ2-7|NA|NA|TRBV4-3
TGCGCCAGCAGCATCGGTAGGGGGGGCTACGAGCAGTACTTC
CASSIGRGGYEQYF
>TRBJ1-1|TRBD1|NA|TRBV5-1
TGCGCCAGCAGCTTCGGACAGGGGAACTCGAACACTGAAGCTTTCTTT
CASSFGQGNSNTEAFF
>TRBJ2-1|NA|NA|TRBV11-2
TGTGCCAGCAGCTTAGGGGCTGAGCAGTTCTTC
CASSLGAEQFF
>TRBJ2-7|NA|few|TRBV28
TGTGCCAGCAGACCCATCGACAAGCCCCACAACGAGCAGTACTTC
CASRPIDKPHNEQYF
>TRBJ2-4|TRBD2|NA|TRBV7-2
TGTGCCAGCCGCGAGGCGGGAGAGGACATTCAGTACTTC
CASREAGEDIQYF
>TRBJ2-3|TRBD2|NA|TRBV6-1
TGTGCCAGCAGTGCCCAAATTGGAGTTAGCGGGAGGGTCACAGATACGCAGTATTTT
CASSAQIGVSGRVTDTQYF
>TRBJ1-1|TRBD1|NA|TRBV7-9
TGTGCCAGCAGCCCAGACAGGGCACCTTCTGAAGCTTTCTTT
CASSPDRAPSEAFF
>TRBJ1-1|NA|NA|TRBV30
TGTGCCTGGAGTGTCGGGGTTCAGAACACTGAAGCTTTCTTT
CAWSVGVQNTEAFF
>TRBJ1-5|NA|NA|TRBV6-1
TGTGCCAGCAGTGAACAGGGGCCAGTGGGGTTT
CASSEQGPVGF
>TRBJ2-1|TRBD2|NA|TRBV27
TGTGCCAGCAGTTTAGGGGCTAGCGGGATCGGTTTCGGGCCCAATGAGCAGTTCTTC
CASSLGASGIGFGPNEQFF
>TRBJ1-5|NA|NA|TRBV6-5
TGTGCCAGCAGTGTTAACAGGGTGAGCAATCAGCCCCAGCATTTT
CASSVNRVSNQPQHF
>TRBJ1-2|NA|NA|TRBV4-1
TGCGCCAGCAGCCCTGCCCCCGGACAGAACTATGGCTACACCTTC
CASSPAPGQNYGYTF
>TRBJ2-7|NA|NA|TRBV16
TGTGCCAGCAGCCAATCCGGGACTTTC
CASSQSGTF
>TRBJ2-2|TRBD1|NA|TRBV7-3
TGTGCCAGCAGCCTATCGACAGGGGCGAACACCGGGGAGCTGTTTTTT
CASSLSTGANTGELFF
>TRBJ1-2|NA|NA|TRBV5-5
TGTGCCAGCAGCACCCACGTTCGGGACACACCCTTGGGATTATATGGCTACACCTTC
CASSTHVRDTPLGLYGYTF
>TRBJ2-6|NA|NA|TRBV7-2
TGTGCCAGCAGCGGTGGGGGGAGCTCTGGGGCCAACGTCCTGACTTTC
CASSGGGSSGANVLTF
>TRBJ2-1|NA|NA|TRBV4-1
TGCGCCAGCGCCCGGACTAGTAGGGGGGCCAATGAGCAGTTCTTC
CASARTSRGANEQFF
>TRBJ2-3|TRBD2|few|TRBV29-1
TGCAGCGTTGAGGGTAGCGGGAGGGCAGATACGCAGTATTTT
CSVEGSGRADTQYF
>TRBJ1-2|NA|NA|TRBV19
TGTGCCAGTAGTATTGCAGACACCTATGGCTACACCTTC
CASSIADTYGYTF
>TRBJ1-5|TRBD1|NA|TRBV4-2
TGTGCCAGCAGCCAAGGGGCCGGGACAGGGGACTTTATCAATCAGCCCCAGCATTTT
CASSQGAGTGDFINQPQHF
>TRBJ2-1|TRBD2|NA|TRBV7-9
TGTGCCAGCAGCTTTACTAGCGGGAACTACAATGAGCAGTTCTTC
CASSFTSGNYNEQFF
>TRBJ2-7|NA|NA|TRBV21-1
TGTGCCAGCTTCAGGGACAGACCCTACGAGCAGTACTTC
CASFRDRPYEQYF
>TRBJ2-2|NA|once|TRBV27
TGTGCCAGCAGCCTCCCCGACACCGGGGAGCTGTTTTTT
CASSLPDTGELFF
>TRBJ1-5|TRBD1|NA|TRBV28
TGTGCCAGCAGTTCCTTGGGACAGGGGCAATATCAGCCCCAGCATTTT
CASSSLGQGQYQPQHF
>TRBJ2-7|NA|NA|TRBV18
TGTGCCAGCTCACCACGCCAGGCGACCTACGAGCAGTACTTC
CASSPRQATYEQYF
>TRBJ1-2|NA|NA|TRBV30
TGTGCCTGGATCCGGGCGGGGTTATATGGCTACACCTTC
CAWIRAGLYGYTF
>TRBJ2-7|NA|NA|TRBV6-1
TGTGCCAGCAGGATCAGACACACCACAGACTACGAGCAGTACTTC
CASRIRHTTDYEQYF
>TRBJ2-2|TRBD1|NA|TRBV29-1
TGCAGCGGACAGGGAGTGGGACCCGGGGAGCTGTTTTTT
CSGQGVGPGELFF
>TRBJ2-1|TRBD2|NA|TRBV5-1
TGCGCCAGCAGCTTGGCTTATCGTGGGACTAGTTTCGATGAGCAGTTCTTC
CASSLAYRGTSFDEQFF
>TRBJ1-1|NA|NA|TRBV19
TGTGCCAGTAGTATGGGCGGGGTCCGCACTGAAGCTTTCTTT
CASSMGGVRTEAFF
>TRBJ2-7|TRBD1|NA|TRBV28
TGTGCCAGCAGTAGAGGGGGCGACGACGAGCAGTACTTC
CASSRGGDDEQYF
>TRBJ1-4|NA|NA|TRBV28
TGTGCCAGCAGTTTCCGAAACAGGGCTAATGAAAAACTGTTTTTT
CASSFRNRANEKLFF
>TRBJ2-3|TRBD2|NA|TRBV29-1
TGCAGCGTTGTTAGCGGGAGCACAGATACGCAGTATTTT
CSVVSGSTDTQYF
>TRBJ2-1|TRBD2|NA|TRBV11-2
TGTGCCAGCAGCTTAATGGGACTAGCGGGAGGACCCAATGAGCAGTTCTTC
CASSLMGLAGGPNEQFF
>TRBJ2-3|TRBD1|few|TRBV18
TGTGCCAGCTCACGTATGACAGGGCAGTTGGCAGATACGCAGTATTTT
CASSRMTGQLADTQYF
>TRBJ2-3|TRBD1|NA|TRBV5-4
TGTGCCAGCAGTGTGACAGGGGCAGATACGCAGTATTTT
CASSVTGADTQYF